This TCR beta chain originates from a study of beta chain features in type 1 diabetes. Findings of the study overall: People with Type 1 diabetes carried modestly yet significantly shorter TCRB CDR3s in all four CD4+ subsets.

Expressed TCRB transcripts got sequenced, as all isolated RNA was reverse transcribed. Repertoires were generated with immunoSEQ multiplex PCR, while TCRdb's copy carries only in-frame clones and drops some. The sample yields a few hundred thousand clones, approximately 13% seen once. The CDR3 spans 16 residues. V was clipped by 3 bases and J by 3 bases; unmatched bases: 2. In germline, CDR1 is SGHRS, CDR2 YFSETQ. Points on this clone: Its cognate antigen is unknown.

Via the markers CD45RO/CCR7/CD25/CD127/CD95/CD27, stem cell-like memory, regulatory, central memory and naive CD4+ cells were sorted. Each sorted fraction was over 95% pure. The sequencing sample was made of naive CD4+ T cells from blood. This sequence was found in a young woman with type 1 diabetes. The chain carries TRBV5-1 and TRBJ2-3; 15 positions agree with TRBD2. The CDR3, as DNA: TGCGCCAGCAGCTCGGGGACTAGCGGGAGGACAGATACGCAGTATTTT. Its translation is CASSSGTSGRTDTQYF.